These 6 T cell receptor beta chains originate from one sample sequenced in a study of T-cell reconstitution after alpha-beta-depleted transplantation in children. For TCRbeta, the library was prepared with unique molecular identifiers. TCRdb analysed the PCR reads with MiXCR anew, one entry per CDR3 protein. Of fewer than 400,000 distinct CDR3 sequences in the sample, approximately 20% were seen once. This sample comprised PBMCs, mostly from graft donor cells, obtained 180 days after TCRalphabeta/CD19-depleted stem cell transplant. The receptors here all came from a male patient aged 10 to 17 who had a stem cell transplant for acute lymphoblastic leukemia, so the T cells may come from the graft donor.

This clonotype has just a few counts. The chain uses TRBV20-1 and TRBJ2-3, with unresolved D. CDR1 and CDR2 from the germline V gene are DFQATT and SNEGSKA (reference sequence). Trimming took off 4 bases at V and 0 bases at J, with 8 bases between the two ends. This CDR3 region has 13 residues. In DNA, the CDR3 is TGCAGTGCTACCGGGTTGAGCACAGATACGCAGTATTTT. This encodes CSATGLSTDTQYF.

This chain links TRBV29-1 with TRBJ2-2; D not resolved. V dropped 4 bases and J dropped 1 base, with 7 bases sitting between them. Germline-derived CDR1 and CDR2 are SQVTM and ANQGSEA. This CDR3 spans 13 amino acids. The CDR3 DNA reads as TGCAGCGTTGGACTCAGGAACACCGGGGAGCTGTTTTTT. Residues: CSVGLRNTGELFF.

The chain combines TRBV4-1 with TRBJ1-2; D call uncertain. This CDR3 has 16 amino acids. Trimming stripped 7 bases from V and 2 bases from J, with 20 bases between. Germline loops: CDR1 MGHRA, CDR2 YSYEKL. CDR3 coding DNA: TGCGCCAGCATGGGCCTCCGACGACAAAAAAACTATGGCTACACCTTC. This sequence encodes CASMGLRRQKNYGYTF.

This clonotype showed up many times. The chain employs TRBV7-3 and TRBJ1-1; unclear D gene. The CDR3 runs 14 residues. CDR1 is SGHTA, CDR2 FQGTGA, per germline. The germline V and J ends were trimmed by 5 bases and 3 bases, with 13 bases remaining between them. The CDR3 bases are TGTGCCAGCAGCCCTGTTGGTGGGGACACTGAAGCTTTCTTT. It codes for CASSPVGGDTEAFF.

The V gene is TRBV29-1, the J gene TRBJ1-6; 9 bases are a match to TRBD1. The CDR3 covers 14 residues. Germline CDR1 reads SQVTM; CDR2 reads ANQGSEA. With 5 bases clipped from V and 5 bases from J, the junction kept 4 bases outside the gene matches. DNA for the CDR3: TGCAGCGTTTGGACAGGGGCCCATAATTCACCCCTCCACTTT. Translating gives CSVWTGAHNSPLHF. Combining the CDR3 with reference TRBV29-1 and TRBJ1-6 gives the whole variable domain SAVISQKPSRDICQRGTSLTIQCQVDSQVTMMFWYRQQPGQSLTLIATANQGSEATYESGFVIDKFPISRPNLTFSTLTVSNMSPEDSSIYLCSVWTGAHNSPLHFGNGTRLTVT.

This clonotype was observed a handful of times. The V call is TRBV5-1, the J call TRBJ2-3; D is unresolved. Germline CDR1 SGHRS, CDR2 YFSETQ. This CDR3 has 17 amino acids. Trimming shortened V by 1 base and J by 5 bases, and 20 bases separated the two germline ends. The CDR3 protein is CASSLLPPGLGRDTQYF. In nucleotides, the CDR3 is TGCGCCAGCAGCTTGTTGCCGCCAGGCCTCGGTCGAGATACGCAGTATTTT.